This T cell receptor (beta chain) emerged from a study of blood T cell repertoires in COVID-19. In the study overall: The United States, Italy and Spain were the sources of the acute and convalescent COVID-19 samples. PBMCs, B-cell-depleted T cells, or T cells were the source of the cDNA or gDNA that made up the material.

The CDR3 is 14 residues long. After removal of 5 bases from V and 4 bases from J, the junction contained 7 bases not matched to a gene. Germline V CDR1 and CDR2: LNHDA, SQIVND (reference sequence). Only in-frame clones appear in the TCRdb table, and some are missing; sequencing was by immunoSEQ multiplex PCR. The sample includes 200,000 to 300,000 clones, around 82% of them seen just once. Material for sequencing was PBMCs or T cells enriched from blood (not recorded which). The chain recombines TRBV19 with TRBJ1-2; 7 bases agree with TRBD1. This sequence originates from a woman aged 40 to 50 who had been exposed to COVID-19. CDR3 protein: CASSSPGQSYGYTF. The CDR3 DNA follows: TGTGCCAGTAGTTCGCCGGGACAGTCCTATGGCTACACCTTC.